This T cell receptor beta chain came from a study of blood T cell repertoires in COVID-19. Overall study context: Italy, Spain and the United States were the sources of the convalescent and acute COVID-19 samples. PBMCs, B-cell-depleted T cells, or T cells were the source of the cDNA or gDNA that made up the material.

The CDR3 sequence is 15 residues long. J lost 3 bases, V lost 0 bases, and 4 bases had no gene match. Germline V gene sequence: CDR1 GTSNPN, CDR2 SVGIG (reference sequence). In the original workflow: Nucleated cell counts were estimated from reference gene primer amplification. The table came from immunoSEQ multiplex PCR; TCRdb's copy has only in-frame clones and leaves some out. The V and J calls and clone size come from that table; D and trimming were worked out from the DNA. The top ten hold approximately 3.7% of the sample, which has fewer than 400,000 clones, about 85% seen once. The TCR sequence derives from a woman between 18 and 29 years old with acute or convalescent COVID-19. Material for sequencing was peripheral blood. This chain connects TRBV30 to TRBJ2-2; TRBD1 matches at 7 bases. Here the CDR3 reads CAWSVGGSDTGELFF. The CDR3 nucleotides are TGTGCCTGGAGTGTAGGGGGCTCAGACACCGGGGAGCTGTTTTTT.